This T cell receptor (beta chain) was recorded in a study of shared clonotypes between healthy human individuals. Looking at the study overall: The cohort comprised a couple of women and a few men. Their ages spanned 18 to 49 years.

In germline, CDR1 is MDHEN, CDR2 SYDVKM. The length of the CDR3 is 15 residues. Trimming shortened V by 5 bases and J by 4 bases, and 18 bases separated the two germline ends. Method: immunoSEQ multiplex PCR; TCRdb's copy keeps in-frame clones and lacks some. The sample yields over 950,000 clones, 60% to 80% seen once. The count of this clone is one. This TCR derives from a young man in good health. Some clones in this sample may be carry-over from other donors' samples. This chain connects TRBV28 to TRBJ2-7, with D tentatively TRBD2 (5 bases). Input material: memory CD4+ T cells from PBMCs. The sample's subset: CD45RA-negative fraction. This chain's CDR3 is CASSLAGITSYEQYF. Written as DNA, the CDR3 is TGTGCCAGCAGTCTTGCCGGGATAACATCTTACGAGCAGTACTTC.